A single sample gave rise to the 6 T cell receptor beta chains below, sequenced in a study of cytomegalovirus exposure and HLA in healthy donors. PCR was performed using 60 Vbeta and 13 Jbeta primers. TCRdb's copy holds only in-frame clones and misses some; the assay was immunoSEQ multiplex PCR. The table includes 100,000 or so clones, around 75% detected once. The specimen was PBMCs. These receptors came from a man between 40 and 49 years old in good health and CMV-seronegative.

The chain combines TRBV9 with TRBJ1-1; a possible D gene is TRBD1 (5 bases). This CDR3 is 14 amino acids long. Germline V CDR1 and CDR2: SGDLS, YYNGEE. V lost 0 bases and J lost 4, with 10 bases in between. CDR3 bases: TGTGCCAGCAGCGTAGAGCCAGGGCCCACTGAAGCTTTCTTT. Translating gives CASSVEPGPTEAFF.

The rearrangement uses TRBV2 and TRBJ2-7; D is possibly TRBD1 (6 bases). The CDR3 length is 14 residues. Germline CDR1 is SNHLY and CDR2 is FYNNEI. V was cut by 6 bases and J by 4 bases, with 16 bases left in between. The CDR3 sequence: CASRGAERPYEQYF. The CDR3 DNA reads as TGTGCCAGCAGGGGGGCGGAGAGGCCGTACGAGCAGTACTTC.

The V and J genes are TRBV19 and TRBJ1-2, with 10 bases lining up with TRBD1. This CDR3 is built from 13 residues. Trimming cost V 5 bases and J 8 bases; bases outside gene matches: 5. Germline CDR1 reads LNHDA; CDR2 reads SQIVND (reference sequence). The CDR3 DNA is TGTGCCAGTAGTCCGGGACAGGGGAACGGCTACACCTTC. Protein product: CASSPGQGNGYTF.

V gene TRBV4-2 combines with J gene TRBJ2-7; TRBD1 is a possible D gene (5 bases). Germline CDR1 reads LGHNA; CDR2 reads YNFKEQ. The V end lost 4 bases, the J end lost 2 bases, and 18 bases lay between the germline ends. The CDR3 runs to 16 residues. The CDR3 sequence is CASSLRTAQGTYEQYF. The DNA of the CDR3 is TGTGCCAGCAGCCTTAGAACAGCCCAGGGCACCTACGAGCAGTACTTC.

This sequence joins TRBV6-6 and TRBJ2-5, with 7 bases lining up with TRBD1. Trimming removed 8 bases from V and 3 bases from J; junction bases left unmatched: 3. This CDR3 has 12 residues. Germline-derived CDR1 and CDR2 are MNHNY and SVGAGI (reference sequence). In DNA, the CDR3 is TGTGCCAGCGGGGACAGCAAAGAGACCCAGTACTTC. Translation gives CASGDSKETQYF.

The rearrangement uses TRBV9 and TRBJ1-1; D uncertain. With 4 bases removed from V and 11 bases from J, the gap between germline ends came to 12 bases. This CDR3 has 11 amino acids. Germline V gives CDR1 SGDLS, CDR2 YYNGEE. CDR3 in amino acids: CASSNDGVAFF. In DNA, the CDR3 is TGTGCCAGCAGCAATGACGGGGTGGCTTTCTTT.